A selection of T cell receptor beta chains follows, all from one sample in a study of OX40 agonist ivuxolimab in advanced cancers. Sequenced by immunoSEQ multiplex PCR; TCRdb stores in-frame clones only, minus some. The table lists 50,000 to 60,000 clones, more than 75% of them singletons. The input for sequencing was CD4+ or CD8+ T cells sorted from blood, taken in a trial of the OX40 agonist ivuxolimab. The source is an adult with an advanced solid tumor such as melanoma, head and neck, liver or kidney cancer. The CDR3 runs from the conserved cysteine through the conserved F or W. A D gene is named only where the DNA matches it firmly. For some rows the clone size is stated as once, few or many, or as a class when expanded; others skip it.

v_gene,abundance,j_gene,d_gene,CDR3nt,CDR3aa
TRBV6-4,NA,TRBJ1-2,TRBD1,TGTGCCACCCCCTCGACCGGGACAGGTTCCTATGGCTACACCTTC,CATPSTGTGSYGYTF
TRBV9,NA,TRBJ1-3,NA,TGTGCCAGCAGCGCCTCTATACAGGACACCATATATTTT,CASSASIQDTIYF
TRBV19,NA,TRBJ1-1,TRBD1,TGTGCCAGTAGTGCCCGGGACAGGAGTTTGAAAGCTTTCTTT,CASSARDRSLKAFF
TRBV18,NA,TRBJ1-5,NA,TGTGCCAGCTCACCGCAGGCCCTTGGGATCAATCAGCCCCAGCATTTT,CASSPQALGINQPQHF
TRBV2,NA,TRBJ2-6,NA,TGTGCCAGCAGTGAGAAGGGCAGCTCTGGGGCCAACGTCCTGACTTTC,CASSEKGSSGANVLTF
TRBV19,few,TRBJ1-1,NA,TGTGCCAGTAGTAAGGCCCCGGGTGGGACTGAAGCTTTCTTT,CASSKAPGGTEAFF
TRBV7-2,NA,TRBJ2-1,TRBD2,TGTGCCAGCAGCTTATGGACTAGCTCCTACAATGAGCAGTTCTTC,CASSLWTSSYNEQFF
TRBV5-1,NA,TRBJ2-1,NA,TGCGCCAGCAGCTTGGTCCTCGACCCCAATGAGCAGTTCTTC,CASSLVLDPNEQFF
TRBV5-1,NA,TRBJ2-7,NA,TGCGCCAGCAGCTTATACCGGGGCTACGAGCAGTACTTC,CASSLYRGYEQYF
TRBV30,NA,TRBJ2-4,NA,TGTGCCTGGAAACACCCTGGCCTAGCCAAAAACATTCAGTACTTC,CAWKHPGLAKNIQYF
TRBV5-6,NA,TRBJ2-2,NA,TGTGCCAGCAGCGAACTCGGACAGAACACCGGGGAGCTGTTTTTT,CASSELGQNTGELFF
TRBV7-9,few,TRBJ2-7,NA,TGTGCCAGCAGCTCGGGACGGATGGCGATCTACGAGCAGTACTTC,CASSSGRMAIYEQYF
TRBV15,NA,TRBJ2-1,TRBD2,TGTGCCACCAGCAGAAAGGGACTAGCGGACTACAATGAGCAGTTCTTC,CATSRKGLADYNEQFF
TRBV7-2,NA,TRBJ2-7,NA,TGTGCCAGCAGCTTAGCCACGAAGGGTTACGAGCAGTACTTC,CASSLATKGYEQYF
TRBV6-5,few,TRBJ1-3,NA,TGTGCCAGCAGTTATACACCCGAGGGATCTGGAAACACCATATATTTT,CASSYTPEGSGNTIYF
TRBV6-1,NA,TRBJ2-5,TRBD1,TGTGCCAGCAGTATTGACAGGGGCTTGGGGACCCAGTACTTC,CASSIDRGLGTQYF
TRBV9,few,TRBJ1-1,TRBD1,TGTGCCAGCAGCATTTCGGACAGGGGGCTCACTGAAGCTTTCTTT,CASSISDRGLTEAFF
TRBV28,NA,TRBJ2-7,NA,TGTGCCAGCAGTTTGACTCGACACGAGCAGTACTTC,CASSLTRHEQYF
TRBV2,NA,TRBJ1-1,TRBD1,TGTGCCAGCGCGGGGGTTGACAGGGTTCTTACTGAAGCTTTCTTT,CASAGVDRVLTEAFF
TRBV5-1,NA,TRBJ2-7,NA,TGCGCCAGCAGCTTGGGAACAGACAGCGAGCAGTACTTC,CASSLGTDSEQYF